This entry features one T cell receptor (beta chain) sequence. Some clones are missing from TCRdb's copy, which holds only in-frame ones; the method was immunoSEQ multiplex PCR. The profile shows 1.6 million or so clones, around 98.5% of them singletons. This sample was included in a study of shared clonotypes between healthy human individuals. V lost 1 base and J 1 base, leaving 13 bases between the germline ends. The CDR3 is made up of 15 amino acids. Germline assignment: CDR1 SQVTM and CDR2 ANQGSEA. Sequences were obtained from naive CD4+ T cells sorted from blood. Noted subset: CD45RA+ positively selected. The gene calls are TRBV29-1 and TRBJ1-1; D not resolved. This receptor was taken from a man younger than 45 in good health. CDR3 nucleotide sequence: TGCAGCGTTGAAGGCGAGATACGGACGAACACTGAAGCTTTCTTT. Translating gives CSVEGEIRTNTEAFF.